This T cell receptor (beta chain) was captured in a study of memory CD4+ T cells and cytomegalovirus serostatus. This CDR3 has 17 residues. From germline, CDR1 is SGHAT and CDR2 FQNNGV. Trimming removed 5 bases from V and 9 bases from J, with 26 bases in between. The sort gate was single viable CD3+CD4+CD8-CD45RO+ cells for memory CD4+ T cells. Produced via immunoSEQ multiplex PCR; TCRdb's table is partial and in-frame only. The data contain approximately 50,000 clones, around four fifths of them singletons. The sample was memory CD4+ T cells from blood. The chain links TRBV11-2 to TRBJ1-5; D remains unclear. The receptor comes from an adult in good health and CMV-seronegative. For the CDR3, the DNA is TGTGCCAGCAGCCCCCAAATCGGGCAGGACCCCACTCCGCCCCAGCATTTT. Its protein product is CASSPQIGQDPTPPQHF.